These 12 T cell receptor beta chains were all obtained from the same sample, sequenced in a study of T cells after yellow fever vaccination. Each CDR3 protein is one row after TCRdb ran MiXCR on the 5' RACE reads. The sample yields 300,000 to 350,000 distinct CDR3 sequences, almost 4% seen once. The material was PBMCs, obtained 5 days after the yellow fever booster vaccination. The receptors stem from a man aged 18 to 30 who received the YFV17D yellow fever vaccine.

This chain joins TRBV12-3 or TRBV12-4 and TRBJ1-2, with a weak D call TRBD1 (5 bases). There are 13 residues in the CDR3. V lost 11 bases and J 3 bases, leaving 16 bases between the germline ends. The CDR3 DNA is TGTGCCGTCCTACCGCCAGGGCACTATGGCTACACCTTC. Translation gives CAVLPPGHYGYTF.

This clonotype was counted at least ten times. The V gene is TRBV6-5, the J gene TRBJ1-2; D may be TRBD1 (5 bases). Trimming removed 5 bases at V and 8 bases at J, with 12 bases between. CDR3 length: 12 amino acids. Germline V gene lookup returns CDR1 MNHEY and CDR2 SVGAGI. CDR3 DNA sequence: TGTGCCAGCAGTCTAAGGGGATGGGGCTACACCTTC. It yields the protein CASSLRGWGYTF.

This chain links TRBV10-3 with TRBJ1-6; no clear D. V dropped 0 bases and J dropped 5 bases, with 8 bases sitting between them. CDR3 length: 15 residues. The germline CDR1 and CDR2 sequences are ENHRY and SYGVKD. The CDR3 loop reads CAISESISNNSPLHF. The CDR3 DNA is TGTGCCATCAGTGAGTCGATATCTAATAATTCACCCCTCCACTTT.

The rearrangement links TRBV28 to TRBJ2-3; D perhaps matches TRBD1 (5 bases). This CDR3 has 15 residues. CDR1 is MDHEN and CDR2 is SYDVKM in the germline V gene. Trimming left V 7 bases short and J 3 bases short, with 17 bases between. The chain's CDR3 is CASNQGSLTTDTQYF. The CDR3 DNA sequence: TGTGCCAGCAACCAGGGTTCCCTGACGACAGATACGCAGTATTTT.

This clonotype was counted ten times or more. The rearrangement uses TRBV11-2 and TRBJ2-7; D ambiguous. Germline V gives CDR1 SGHAT, CDR2 FQNNGV. Trimming took 1 base from V and 0 from J, leaving 7 bases between them. CDR3 length: 14 amino acids. CDR3 DNA: TGTGCCAGCAGCTTAGCTGCTAACTCCTACGAGCAGTACGTC. Amino acids: CASSLAANSYEQYV.

This clonotype was picked up many times. The rearrangement links TRBV12-3 or TRBV12-4 to TRBJ2-5, with D perhaps assigned TRBD1 or TRBD2 (5 bases each). The CDR3 runs to 13 residues. V was clipped by 6 bases and J by 5 bases, with 13 bases between them. CDR3 amino acids: CASSLWGGETQYF. The CDR3 DNA sequence: TGTGCCAGCAGCTTGTGGGGCGGGGAGACCCAGTACTTC.

This clonotype came up a few times. The J gene is TRBJ2-5, the V gene TRBV18, with D possibly TRBD2 on 6 matching bases. In germline, CDR1 is KGHSH, CDR2 LQKENI. With 4 bases removed from V and 5 bases from J, the gap between germline ends came to 11 bases. There are 13 residues in the CDR3. The CDR3 reads CASSQQEGETQYF. DNA for the CDR3: TGTGCCAGCTCACAACAGGAGGGGGAGACCCAGTACTTC. The whole variable domain, filled in from reference TRBV18 and TRBJ2-5, reads NAGVMQNPRHLVRRRGQEARLRCSPMKGHSHVYWYRQLPEEGLKFMVYLQKENIIDESGMPKERFSAEFPKEGPSILRIQQVVRGDSAAYFCASSQQEGETQYFGPGTRLLVL.

In its sample, this clonotype was seen many times. The genes are TRBV5-1 and TRBJ1-5; D is undetermined. The CDR3 has 14 amino acids. Trimming cost V 0 bases and J 1 base, with 5 bases left between them. CDR1 and CDR2 (germline): SGHRS, YFSETQ. The CDR3 DNA reads as TGCGCCAGCAGCTTGGGAGTAAGCAATCAGCCCCAGCATTTT. This sequence encodes CASSLGVSNQPQHF.

This clonotype was observed at least ten times. CDR3 residues: CASSLEGRGDGYTF. The DNA for the CDR3 is TGCGCCAGCAGCTTGGAAGGCAGGGGAGATGGCTACACCTTC. This chain links TRBV5-1 with TRBJ1-2, with D possibly matching TRBD1 (6 bases). Trimming removed 0 bases from V and 6 bases from J, with 12 bases in between. CDR3 length equals 14 residues. CDR1 and CDR2 (germline): SGHRS, YFSETQ.

This clonotype was observed at least ten times. The CDR3 spells CASSLSSSGEYNEQFF. Here the CDR3 DNA reads TGTGCCAGCAGTTTATCGTCTAGCGGGGAGTACAATGAGCAGTTCTTC. This chain joins TRBV6-5 and TRBJ2-1; 9 positions agree with TRBD2. The V and J ends lost 4 bases and 4 bases, in that order; junction bases with no gene match: 8. The CDR3 length is 16 residues. The germline CDR1 and CDR2 sequences are MNHEY and SVGAGI.

This clonotype was counted only a few times. The chain employs TRBV19 and TRBJ2-1; a possible D gene is TRBD2 (7 bases). The CDR3 is made up of 18 amino acids. Trimming took off 2 bases at V and 5 bases at J, with 22 bases between the two ends. From germline, CDR1 is LNHDA and CDR2 SQIVND (reference sequence). The CDR3 sequence is CASSIISWRGQRHNEQFF. The CDR3, as DNA: TGTGCCAGTAGTATAATATCGTGGCGGGGGCAGAGACACAATGAGCAGTTCTTC.

This clonotype was detected a few times. This sequence joins TRBV3-1 and TRBJ1-5; weak D call: TRBD1 (6 bases). The V and J ends lost 4 bases and 6 bases respectively, with 16 bases between them. CDR1 is LGHDT and CDR2 is YNNKEL in the germline V gene (reference sequence). The CDR3 consists of 15 residues. The CDR3 DNA sequence: TGTGCCAGCAGCCGATCGGGGGGGCAGGGTCAGCCCCAGCATTTT. It translates to CASSRSGGQGQPQHF.